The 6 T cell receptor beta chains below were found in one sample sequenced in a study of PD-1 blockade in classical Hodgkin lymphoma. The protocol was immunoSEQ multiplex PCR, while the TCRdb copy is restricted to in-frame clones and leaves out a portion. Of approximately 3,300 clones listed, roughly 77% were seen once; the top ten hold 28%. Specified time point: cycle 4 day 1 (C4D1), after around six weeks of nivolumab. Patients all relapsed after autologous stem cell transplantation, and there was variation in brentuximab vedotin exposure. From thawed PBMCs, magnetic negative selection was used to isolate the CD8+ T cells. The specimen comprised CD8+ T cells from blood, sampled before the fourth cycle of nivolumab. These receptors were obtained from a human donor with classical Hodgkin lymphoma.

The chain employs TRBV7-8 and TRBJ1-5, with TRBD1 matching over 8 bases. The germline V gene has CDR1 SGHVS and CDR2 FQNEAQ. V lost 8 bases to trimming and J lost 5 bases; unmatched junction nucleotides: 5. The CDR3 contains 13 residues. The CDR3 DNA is TGTGCCAGCGGCACAGGGGGGTATCAGCCCCAGCATTTT. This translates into CASGTGGYQPQHF.

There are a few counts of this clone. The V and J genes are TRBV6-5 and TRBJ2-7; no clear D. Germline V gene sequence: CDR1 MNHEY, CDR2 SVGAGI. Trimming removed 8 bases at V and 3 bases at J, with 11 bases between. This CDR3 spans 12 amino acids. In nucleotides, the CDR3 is TGTGCCAGCGTTTCAGCGTACTACGAGCAGTACTTC. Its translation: CASVSAYYEQYF.

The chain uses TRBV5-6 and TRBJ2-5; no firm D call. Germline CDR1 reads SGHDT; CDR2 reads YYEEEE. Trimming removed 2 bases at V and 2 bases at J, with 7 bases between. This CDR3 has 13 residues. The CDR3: CASSFMPQETQYF. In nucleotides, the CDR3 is TGTGCCAGCAGCTTTATGCCACAAGAGACCCAGTACTTC. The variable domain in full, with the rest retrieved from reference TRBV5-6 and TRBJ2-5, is DAGVTQSPTHLIKTRGQQVTLRCSPKSGHDTVSWYQQALGQGPQFIFQYYEEEERQRGNFPDRFSGHQFPNYSSELNVNALLLGDSALYLCASSFMPQETQYFGPGTRLLVL.

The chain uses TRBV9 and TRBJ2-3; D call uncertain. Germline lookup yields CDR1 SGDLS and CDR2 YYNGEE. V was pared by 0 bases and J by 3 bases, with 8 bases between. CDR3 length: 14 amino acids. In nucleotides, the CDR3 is TGTGCCAGCAGCGTAGGGGTCCGAACAGATACGCAGTATTTT. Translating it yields CASSVGVRTDTQYF.

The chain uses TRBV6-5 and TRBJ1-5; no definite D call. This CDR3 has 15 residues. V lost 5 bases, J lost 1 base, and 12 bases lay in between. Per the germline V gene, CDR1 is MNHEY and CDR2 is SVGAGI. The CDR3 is CASSPRGRSNQPQHF. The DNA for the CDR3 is TGTGCCAGCAGTCCTAGAGGGAGAAGCAATCAGCCCCAGCATTTT.

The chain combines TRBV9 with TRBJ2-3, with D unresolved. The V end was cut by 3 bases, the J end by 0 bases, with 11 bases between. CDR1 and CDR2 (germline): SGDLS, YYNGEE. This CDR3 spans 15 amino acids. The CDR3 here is CASSEYGHSTDTQYF. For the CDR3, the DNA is TGTGCCAGCAGCGAGTATGGCCACAGCACAGATACGCAGTATTTT.